One sample yielded the 4 T cell receptor beta chains listed below, sequenced in a study of T-cell memory formation after mild COVID-19. MiXCR was run by TCRdb on the 5' RACE reads, yielding one entry per CDR3 protein. The data show approximately 390,000 distinct CDR3 sequences, with about 17% seen just once and 20% to 25% held by the top ten. Sequencing was performed on PBMCs or a T cell subset sorted from them (not recorded which). All receptors come from a man younger than 35 who had mild COVID-19 (a few samples of this study predate the infection). Cell type and time point are not known.

This clonotype appeared a few times. CDR3 DNA sequence: TGCGCCAGCAGCCCCCTGGGTTCCTCTGGAAACACCATATATTTT. It yields the protein CASSPLGSSGNTIYF. The V and J genes are TRBV4-1 and TRBJ1-3; no clear D gene. The length of the CDR3 is 15 residues. Germline CDR1 MGHRA, CDR2 YSYEKL. V lost 4 bases and J 0 bases, leaving 10 bases between the germline ends.

The chain combines TRBV11-2 with TRBJ2-3; D possibly corresponds to TRBD2 (6 bases). The germline V gene has CDR1 SGHAT and CDR2 FQNNGV. This CDR3 region has 16 residues. Trimming left V 2 bases short and J 0 bases short, with 12 bases between. CDR3 sequence (DNA): TGTGCCAGCAGCTTAAGAATTGGGGGGAGCACAGATACGCAGTATTTT. Protein sequence: CASSLRIGGSTDTQYF.

This clonotype was observed at least ten times. CDR3 sequence reads: CSAQTGGYGYTF. CDR3 DNA sequence: TGCAGTGCCCAGACAGGGGGTTATGGCTACACCTTC. The chain employs TRBV20-1 and TRBJ1-2; 9 bases agree with TRBD1. The CDR3 totals 12 residues. The germline CDR1 and CDR2 sequences are DFQATT and SNEGSKA (reference sequence). With 6 bases clipped from V and 5 bases from J, the junction kept 4 bases outside the gene matches.

The CDR3: CASSLGGMAGELFF. The DNA for the CDR3 is TGTGCCAGCAGCTTAGGTGGGATGGCCGGGGAGCTGTTTTTT. The V and J genes are TRBV7-2 and TRBJ2-2, with D hard to call. The germline V gene has CDR1 SGHTA and CDR2 FQGNSA. This CDR3 region has 14 residues. V gave up 1 base and J gave up 6 bases, with 9 bases separating them.